The sequence of this TCR beta chain was determined in a study of pediatric ulcerative colitis. This was a survey-level run. Samples were sequenced at Survey level, maximum 500,000 reads. TCRdb's copy holds only in-frame clones and misses some; the assay was immunoSEQ multiplex PCR. Here the sample spans more than 9,000 clones, 75% to 85% being singletons. Note on this clone: The antigen remains unidentified.

Study-level results: Two patients' blood samples yielded substantially fewer templates.

Rectal tissue came from one to two pinch biopsies taken at colonoscopy. From germline, CDR1 is MDHEN and CDR2 SYDVKM. V was cut by 8 bases and J by 1 base, with 13 bases left in between. This CDR3 has 14 amino acids. The material sequenced was gut tissue. The sequence derives from a girl aged 5 to 17 who was a control in a study of pediatric ulcerative colitis. The chain recombines TRBV28 with TRBJ2-3; perhaps D is TRBD1 or TRBD2 (5 bases each). The CDR3 region has the DNA TGTGCCAGCCGGCCCGGGACGGGCACAGATACGCAGTATTTT. Protein product: CASRPGTGTDTQYF. Full variable domain (outside the CDR3, taken from reference TRBV28 and TRBJ2-3): DVKVTQSSRYLVKRTGEKVFLECVQDMDHENMFWYRQDPGLGLRLIYFSYDVKMKEKGDIPEGYSVSREKKERFSLILESASTNQTSMYLCASRPGTGTDTQYFGPGTRLTVL.